Listed below are T cell receptor beta chains from one sample, sequenced in a study of Graves' ophthalmopathy and Graves' hyperthyroidism. TCRdb itself ran the multiplex PCR reads through MiXCR, one entry per CDR3 protein. The sample has approximately 1.2 million distinct CDR3 sequences; less than 45% are singletons. Input material: peripheral blood or thyroid tissue (not recorded which). All receptors derive from an adult man with Graves' hyperthyroidism. The CDR3 runs from the conserved cysteine through the conserved F or W. Each record gives: D gene, clone size, J gene, V gene, CDR3 protein, CDR3 DNA. A D gene is named only where the DNA matches it firmly. A row's size may be missing; if present it is once, few, many or a size class.

D gene: TRBD1; clone size: many; J gene: TRBJ1-4; V gene: TRBV7-2; CDR3 protein: CASSLGDRENEKLFF; CDR3 DNA: TGTGCCAGCAGCTTAGGGGACAGGGAAAATGAAAAACTGTTTTTT
D gene: -; clone size: many; J gene: TRBJ1-6; V gene: TRBV13; CDR3 protein: CASSGKQGLRNSPLHF; CDR3 DNA: TGTGCCAGCAGCGGGAAACAGGGTTTAAGGAATTCACCCCTCCACTTT
D gene: -; clone size: many; J gene: TRBJ2-5; V gene: TRBV10-3; CDR3 protein: CAISVGETQYF; CDR3 DNA: TGTGCCATCAGTGTTGGGGAGACCCAGTACTTC
D gene: -; clone size: -; J gene: TRBJ2-5; V gene: TRBV10-3; CDR3 protein: CAISEGQDSNQPQYF; CDR3 DNA: TGTGCCATCAGTGAGGGACAAGATAGCAATCAGCCCCAGTACTTC
D gene: -; clone size: many; J gene: TRBJ1-2; V gene: TRBV10-3; CDR3 protein: CAISESDYGRENYGYTF; CDR3 DNA: TGTGCCATCAGTGAGTCGGACTACGGACGGGAGAACTATGGCTACACCTTC
D gene: -; clone size: -; J gene: TRBJ2-7; V gene: TRBV5-1; CDR3 protein: CAGSLEGREQYF; CDR3 DNA: TGCGCCGGCAGCTTGGAAGGACGCGAGCAGTACTTC
D gene: -; clone size: many; J gene: TRBJ2-5; V gene: TRBV7-2; CDR3 protein: CASSLWGPDGTQYF; CDR3 DNA: TGTGCCAGCAGCTTATGGGGCCCCGATGGGACCCAGTACTTC
D gene: -; clone size: many; J gene: TRBJ1-1; V gene: TRBV20-1; CDR3 protein: CSAWGIGMNTEAFF; CDR3 DNA: TGCAGTGCTTGGGGTATTGGAATGAACACTGAAGCTTTCTTT
D gene: -; clone size: few; J gene: TRBJ1-1; V gene: TRBV18; CDR3 protein: CASSHSVAVEAFF; CDR3 DNA: TGTGCCAGCTCACATTCCGTCGCGGTCGAAGCTTTCTTT
D gene: TRBD1; clone size: -; J gene: TRBJ2-6; V gene: TRBV29-1; CDR3 protein: CSVGQGAGANVLTF; CDR3 DNA: TGCAGCGTTGGACAGGGCGCCGGGGCCAACGTCCTGACTTTC
D gene: -; clone size: few; J gene: TRBJ2-7; V gene: TRBV4-1; CDR3 protein: CASSHEDSRNYEQYF; CDR3 DNA: TGCGCCAGCAGCCACGAGGACAGCCGCAACTACGAGCAGTACTTC
D gene: TRBD2; clone size: -; J gene: TRBJ2-3; V gene: TRBV29-1; CDR3 protein: CSVGGLAGATDTQYF; CDR3 DNA: TGCAGCGTTGGGGGACTAGCGGGGGCCACAGATACGCAGTATTTT
D gene: -; clone size: -; J gene: TRBJ1-4; V gene: TRBV6-1; CDR3 protein: CASTQGGGPSEKLFF; CDR3 DNA: TGTGCCAGCACTCAAGGTGGGGGGCCCAGTGAAAAACTGTTTTTT
D gene: -; clone size: -; J gene: TRBJ2-3; V gene: TRBV9; CDR3 protein: CASSALGAQDTQYF; CDR3 DNA: TGTGCCAGCAGCGCCCTGGGGGCTCAAGATACGCAGTATTTT
D gene: -; clone size: many; J gene: TRBJ2-7; V gene: TRBV10-3; CDR3 protein: CAISQGFAYEQYF; CDR3 DNA: TGTGCCATCTCTCAGGGTTTTGCCTACGAGCAGTACTTC
D gene: TRBD1; clone size: once; J gene: TRBJ1-2; V gene: TRBV15; CDR3 protein: CATSSDLRGPNYGYTF; CDR3 DNA: TGTGCCACCAGCAGTGATCTGAGGGGGCCTAACTATGGCTACACCTTC
D gene: -; clone size: few; J gene: TRBJ2-7; V gene: TRBV28; CDR3 protein: CASTPDSPYEQYF; CDR3 DNA: TGTGCCAGCACCCCGGACAGCCCTTACGAGCAGTACTTC
D gene: -; clone size: few; J gene: TRBJ2-5; V gene: TRBV12-3/TRBV12-4; CDR3 protein: CASSIYGHGETQYF; CDR3 DNA: TGTGCCAGCAGTATTTACGGGCACGGAGAGACCCAGTACTTC
D gene: -; clone size: -; J gene: TRBJ1-1; V gene: TRBV24-1; CDR3 protein: CATNSGSNTEAFF; CDR3 DNA: TGTGCCACCAATTCGGGGAGCAACACTGAAGCTTTCTTT
D gene: -; clone size: many; J gene: TRBJ1-2; V gene: TRBV7-2; CDR3 protein: CASSTDGNYGYTF; CDR3 DNA: TGTGCCAGCAGCACAGACGGAAACTATGGCTACACCTTC
D gene: TRBD1; clone size: many; J gene: TRBJ1-2; V gene: TRBV6-5; CDR3 protein: CASSPTGTGDGYTF; CDR3 DNA: TGTGCCAGCAGCCCCACCGGGACAGGGGATGGCTACACCTTC
D gene: -; clone size: -; J gene: TRBJ2-7; V gene: TRBV6-6; CDR3 protein: CASSYPREAYDEQYF; CDR3 DNA: TGTGCCAGCAGTTACCCCCGGGAAGCTTACGACGAGCAGTACTTC
D gene: TRBD1; clone size: -; J gene: TRBJ1-1; V gene: TRBV7-8; CDR3 protein: CASSPRKTGEEAFF; CDR3 DNA: TGTGCCAGCAGCCCGCGGAAAACAGGGGAAGAAGCTTTCTTT
D gene: -; clone size: -; J gene: TRBJ2-2; V gene: TRBV7-9; CDR3 protein: CASSILPGTRLPGELFF; CDR3 DNA: TGTGCCAGCAGCATATTACCGGGGACCCGGCTCCCCGGGGAGCTGTTTTTT
D gene: -; clone size: -; J gene: TRBJ2-7; V gene: TRBV6-1; CDR3 protein: CASSYSRGYTYEQYF; CDR3 DNA: TGTGCCAGCAGTTACTCGAGGGGCTACACCTACGAGCAGTACTTC
D gene: -; clone size: many; J gene: TRBJ1-2; V gene: TRBV9; CDR3 protein: CASSVAENYGYTF; CDR3 DNA: TGTGCCAGCAGCGTAGCAGAGAACTATGGCTACACCTTC
D gene: -; clone size: few; J gene: TRBJ1-4; V gene: TRBV5-5; CDR3 protein: CASSLDTTNEKLFF; CDR3 DNA: TGTGCCAGCAGCTTAGACACAACTAATGAAAAACTGTTTTTT
D gene: TRBD2; clone size: many; J gene: TRBJ2-7; V gene: TRBV6-2/TRBV6-3; CDR3 protein: CASSYKRDYEQYF; CDR3 DNA: TGTGCCAGCAGTTACAAGCGGGACTACGAGCAGTACTTC
D gene: -; clone size: many; J gene: TRBJ1-5; V gene: TRBV29-1; CDR3 protein: CSVQDNHQPQHF; CDR3 DNA: TGCAGCGTCCAGGACAATCATCAGCCCCAGCATTTT
D gene: -; clone size: many; J gene: TRBJ1-5; V gene: TRBV20-1; CDR3 protein: CSAKEGSNQPQHF; CDR3 DNA: TGCAGTGCAAAGGAGGGGAGCAATCAGCCCCAGCATTTT
D gene: -; clone size: few; J gene: TRBJ2-6; V gene: TRBV18; CDR3 protein: CASSPQPRITGANVLTF; CDR3 DNA: TGTGCCAGCTCACCCCAGCCCCGGATAACTGGGGCCAACGTCCTGACTTTC
D gene: TRBD2; clone size: -; J gene: TRBJ2-5; V gene: TRBV9; CDR3 protein: CASSVGPSGRYQETQYF; CDR3 DNA: TGTGCCAGCAGCGTAGGGCCTAGCGGGCGGTACCAAGAGACCCAGTACTTC
D gene: -; clone size: -; J gene: TRBJ2-6; V gene: TRBV7-8; CDR3 protein: CASSLSSNVLTF; CDR3 DNA: TGTGCCAGCAGCTTAAGTTCCAACGTCCTGACTTTC
D gene: TRBD2; clone size: -; J gene: TRBJ2-7; V gene: TRBV7-9; CDR3 protein: CASSPGTSGRARYEQYF; CDR3 DNA: TGTGCCAGCAGCCCTGGGACTAGCGGGAGGGCCCGCTACGAGCAGTACTTC
D gene: TRBD1; clone size: -; J gene: TRBJ1-2; V gene: TRBV10-2; CDR3 protein: CASSEPDSLDRDYGYTF; CDR3 DNA: TGCGCCAGCAGTGAGCCGGACAGTCTAGACAGGGACTATGGCTACACCTTC
D gene: -; clone size: -; J gene: TRBJ1-1; V gene: TRBV10-3; CDR3 protein: CASSQSRLPWDTEAFF; CDR3 DNA: TGTGCCAGCAGCCAGAGCCGACTTCCCTGGGACACTGAAGCTTTCTTT
D gene: -; clone size: -; J gene: TRBJ1-4; V gene: TRBV9; CDR3 protein: CASSGVGVGEKLFF; CDR3 DNA: TGTGCCAGCAGCGGGGTAGGGGTTGGCGAAAAACTGTTTTTT
D gene: -; clone size: many; J gene: TRBJ2-5; V gene: TRBV10-3; CDR3 protein: CATGPPETQYF; CDR3 DNA: TGTGCCACAGGCCCTCCGGAGACCCAGTACTTC
D gene: -; clone size: many; J gene: TRBJ1-1; V gene: TRBV7-3; CDR3 protein: CASSPQHSSTEAFF; CDR3 DNA: TGTGCCAGCAGCCCCCAACACAGTTCCACTGAAGCTTTCTTT
D gene: -; clone size: -; J gene: TRBJ2-3; V gene: TRBV24-1; CDR3 protein: CATSDFGDSTDTQYF; CDR3 DNA: TGTGCCACCAGTGATTTCGGCGACAGCACAGATACGCAGTATTTT
D gene: -; clone size: few; J gene: TRBJ1-5; V gene: TRBV3-1; CDR3 protein: CASSTGGLSQPQHF; CDR3 DNA: TGTGCCAGCAGTACGGGGGGGTTGAGCCAGCCCCAGCATTTT
D gene: TRBD1; clone size: -; J gene: TRBJ1-2; V gene: TRBV10-3; CDR3 protein: CAISPYRGDNYGYTF; CDR3 DNA: TGTGCCATCAGCCCCTACAGGGGCGACAACTATGGCTACACCTTC
D gene: TRBD2; clone size: -; J gene: TRBJ2-7; V gene: TRBV7-2; CDR3 protein: CASSSQRTSGNQQYF; CDR3 DNA: TGTGCCAGCAGCTCCCAGAGGACTAGCGGGAACCAGCAGTACTTC
D gene: -; clone size: -; J gene: TRBJ1-1; V gene: TRBV7-2; CDR3 protein: CASSSLWARRTEAFF; CDR3 DNA: TGTGCCAGCAGCTCCCTTTGGGCTCGGCGGACTGAAGCTTTCTTT
D gene: TRBD2; clone size: -; J gene: TRBJ2-7; V gene: TRBV5-1; CDR3 protein: CASSSRPSGSSEQYF; CDR3 DNA: TGCGCCAGCAGCTCGAGGCCTAGCGGGAGTAGTGAGCAGTACTTC
D gene: TRBD1; clone size: -; J gene: TRBJ2-5; V gene: TRBV2; CDR3 protein: CASSGRTGRETQYF; CDR3 DNA: TGTGCCAGCAGTGGGCGGACAGGGAGAGAGACCCAGTACTTC
D gene: TRBD1; clone size: -; J gene: TRBJ2-7; V gene: TRBV20-1; CDR3 protein: CSAGRTGLPYEQYF; CDR3 DNA: TGCAGTGCTGGAAGGACAGGGCTACCCTACGAGCAGTACTTC
D gene: -; clone size: few; J gene: TRBJ2-5; V gene: TRBV9; CDR3 protein: CASSAPGEETQYF; CDR3 DNA: TGTGCCAGCAGCGCCCCGGGGGAGGAGACCCAGTACTTC
D gene: TRBD1; clone size: many; J gene: TRBJ1-6; V gene: TRBV15; CDR3 protein: CATSRDRGQNNSPLHF; CDR3 DNA: TGTGCCACCAGCAGAGATAGGGGACAGAATAATTCACCCCTCCACTTT
D gene: TRBD1; clone size: -; J gene: TRBJ2-2; V gene: TRBV7-1; CDR3 protein: CASSSTGGPFGTGELFF; CDR3 DNA: TGTGCCAGCAGCTCGACAGGGGGACCCTTCGGCACCGGGGAGCTGTTTTTT
D gene: TRBD1; clone size: -; J gene: TRBJ1-6; V gene: TRBV7-9; CDR3 protein: CASSHSGQGQSPLHF; CDR3 DNA: TGTGCCAGCAGCCACTCGGGACAGGGCCAATCACCCCTCCACTTT
D gene: -; clone size: -; J gene: TRBJ1-2; V gene: TRBV25-1; CDR3 protein: CATNQAPIQGRNDGYTF; CDR3 DNA: TGTGCCACCAACCAGGCTCCTATACAGGGAAGAAACGATGGCTACACCTTC
D gene: TRBD1; clone size: once; J gene: TRBJ1-5; V gene: TRBV6-1; CDR3 protein: CASSQAKDRDSNQPQHF; CDR3 DNA: TGTGCCAGCAGCCAAGCGAAAGACAGGGATAGCAATCAGCCCCAGCATTTT
D gene: -; clone size: once; J gene: TRBJ1-5; V gene: TRBV24-1; CDR3 protein: CATSGSGTGNNQPQHF; CDR3 DNA: TGTGCCACCAGTGGATCCGGGACGGGCAACAATCAGCCCCAGCATTTT
D gene: TRBD1; clone size: many; J gene: TRBJ1-1; V gene: TRBV10-3; CDR3 protein: CAIREQGGRPEAFF; CDR3 DNA: TGTGCCATCAGAGAACAGGGGGGTAGGCCTGAAGCTTTCTTT
D gene: -; clone size: few; J gene: TRBJ2-7; V gene: TRBV12-3/TRBV12-4; CDR3 protein: CASTRAGFVYEQYF; CDR3 DNA: TGTGCCAGCACCAGAGCTGGTTTTGTTTACGAGCAGTACTTC
D gene: -; clone size: -; J gene: TRBJ2-7; V gene: TRBV9; CDR3 protein: CASSPDRSTYEQYF; CDR3 DNA: TGTGCCAGCAGCCCGGACCGTTCTACGTACGAGCAGTACTTC